The clone carrying this T cell receptor (beta chain) has a handful of counts. Its antigen is unidentified. The data stem from a study of vaccination and CD4 T cells after COVID-19. In the study overall: The convalescent population consisted of six males and four females, two of whom were of Hispanic ethnicity.

The sample's treatment: roughly 10-day PBMC culture with coronavirus spike peptide pools or control peptides (ViraFEST assay). Germline V gene lookup returns CDR1 DFQATT and CDR2 SNEGSKA (reference sequence). The CDR3 totals 16 residues. Trimming cost V 0 bases and J 0 bases; bases outside gene matches: 4. Cultured CD4+ T cells had their DNA profiled by the Oncomine TCR Beta short-read assay. TCRdb independently ran MiXCR on the PCR reads; one entry per CDR3 protein. The sample records under 15,000 distinct CDR3 sequences, around 43% being singletons. The sequence came from a human donor who had recovered from COVID-19. The chain has TRBV20-1 and TRBJ2-7; 11 nucleotides line up with TRBD2. Material for sequencing was CD4+ T cells from blood, cultured in vitro. CDR3 DNA: TGCAGTGCTAGAGATGGGACTAGCGGAAACTCCTACGAGCAGTACTTC. Its translation is CSARDGTSGNSYEQYF.